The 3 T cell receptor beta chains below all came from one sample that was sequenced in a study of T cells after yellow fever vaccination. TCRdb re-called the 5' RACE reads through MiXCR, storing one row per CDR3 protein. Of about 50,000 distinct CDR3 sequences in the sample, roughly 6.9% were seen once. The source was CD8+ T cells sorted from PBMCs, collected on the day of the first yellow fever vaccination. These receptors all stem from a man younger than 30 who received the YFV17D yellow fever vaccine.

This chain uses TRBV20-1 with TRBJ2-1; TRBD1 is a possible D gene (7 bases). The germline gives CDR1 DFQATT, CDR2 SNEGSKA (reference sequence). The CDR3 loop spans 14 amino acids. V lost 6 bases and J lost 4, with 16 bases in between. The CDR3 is CSALGAGGYNEQFF. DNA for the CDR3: TGCAGTGCCCTAGGGGCAGGGGGGTACAATGAGCAGTTCTTC.

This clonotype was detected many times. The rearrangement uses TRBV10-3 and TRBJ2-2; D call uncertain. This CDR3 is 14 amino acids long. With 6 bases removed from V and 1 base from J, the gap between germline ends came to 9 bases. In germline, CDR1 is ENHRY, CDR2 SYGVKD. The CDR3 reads CAISGAENTGELFF. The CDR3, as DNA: TGTGCCATCAGCGGCGCCGAGAACACCGGGGAGCTGTTTTTT.

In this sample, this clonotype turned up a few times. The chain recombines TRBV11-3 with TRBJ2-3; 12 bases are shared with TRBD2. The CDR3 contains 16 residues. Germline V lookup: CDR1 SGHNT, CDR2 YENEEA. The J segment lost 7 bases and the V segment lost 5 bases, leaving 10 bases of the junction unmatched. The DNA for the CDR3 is TGTGCCAGCAGCCCCCGGGCTAGCGGGGGGGATAATACGCAGTATTTT. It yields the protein CASSPRASGGDNTQYF.